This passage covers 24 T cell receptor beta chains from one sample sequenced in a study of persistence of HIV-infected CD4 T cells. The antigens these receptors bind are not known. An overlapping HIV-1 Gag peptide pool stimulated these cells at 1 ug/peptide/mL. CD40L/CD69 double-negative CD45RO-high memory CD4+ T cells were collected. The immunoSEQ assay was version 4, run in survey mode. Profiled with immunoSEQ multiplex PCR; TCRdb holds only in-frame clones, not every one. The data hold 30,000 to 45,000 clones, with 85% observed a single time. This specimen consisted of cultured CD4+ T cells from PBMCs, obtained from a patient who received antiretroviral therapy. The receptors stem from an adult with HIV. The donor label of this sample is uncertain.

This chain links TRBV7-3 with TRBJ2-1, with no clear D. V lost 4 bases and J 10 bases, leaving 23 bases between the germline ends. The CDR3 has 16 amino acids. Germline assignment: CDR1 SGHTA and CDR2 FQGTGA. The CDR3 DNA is TGTGCCAGCAGCTCCCTTGCGGCTTTTTTCGCTTTGGAGCAGTTCTTC. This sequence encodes CASSSLAAFFALEQFF.

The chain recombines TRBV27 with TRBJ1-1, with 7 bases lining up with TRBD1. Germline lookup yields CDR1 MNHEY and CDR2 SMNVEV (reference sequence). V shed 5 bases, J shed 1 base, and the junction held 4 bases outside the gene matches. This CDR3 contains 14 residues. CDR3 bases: TGTGCCAGCAGTCGTGACAGGGAGAACACTGAAGCTTTCTTT. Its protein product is CASSRDRENTEAFF.

In DNA form, the CDR3 reads TGTGCCAGTAGCAAATTTGGGGATTGGCAGACGAACACTGAAGCTTTCTTT. This codes for CASSKFGDWQTNTEAFF. The chain recombines TRBV19 with TRBJ1-1; no clear D. The germline gives CDR1 LNHDA, CDR2 SQIVND (reference sequence). The CDR3 is made up of 17 amino acids. V lost 6 bases to trimming and J lost 1 base, with 21 bases between them.

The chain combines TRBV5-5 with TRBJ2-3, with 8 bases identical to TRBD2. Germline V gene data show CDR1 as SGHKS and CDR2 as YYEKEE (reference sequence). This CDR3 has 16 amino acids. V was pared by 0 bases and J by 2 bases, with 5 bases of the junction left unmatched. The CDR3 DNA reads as TGTGCCAGCAGCTTGGGCGGGGGGCTAACCACAGATACGCAGTATTTT. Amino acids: CASSLGGGLTTDTQYF. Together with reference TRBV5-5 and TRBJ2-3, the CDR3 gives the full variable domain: DAGVTQSPTHLIKTRGQQVTLRCSPISGHKSVSWYQQVLGQGPQFIFQYYEKEERGRGNFPDRFSARQFPNYSSELNVNALLLGDSALYLCASSLGGGLTTDTQYFGPGTRLTVL.

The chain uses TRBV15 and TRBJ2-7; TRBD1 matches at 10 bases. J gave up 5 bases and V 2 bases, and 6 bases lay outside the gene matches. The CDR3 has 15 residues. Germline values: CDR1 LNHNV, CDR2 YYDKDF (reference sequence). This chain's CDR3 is CATSRPQTGGDEQYF. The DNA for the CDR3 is TGTGCCACCAGCAGACCTCAGACAGGGGGCGACGAGCAGTACTTC.

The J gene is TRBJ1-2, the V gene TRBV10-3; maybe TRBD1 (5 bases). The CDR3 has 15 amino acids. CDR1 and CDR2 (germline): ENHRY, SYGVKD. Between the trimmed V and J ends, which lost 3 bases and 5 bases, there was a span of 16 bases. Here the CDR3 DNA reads TGTGCCATCAGTGAAAATACAGGAAGTGCATATGGCTACACCTTC. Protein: CAISENTGSAYGYTF.

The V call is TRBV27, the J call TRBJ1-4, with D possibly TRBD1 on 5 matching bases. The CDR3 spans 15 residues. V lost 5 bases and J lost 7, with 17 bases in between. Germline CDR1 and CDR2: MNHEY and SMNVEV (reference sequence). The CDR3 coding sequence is TGTGCCAGCAGTGGCACGACCGTGAGGGGTGAAAAACTGTTTTTT. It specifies CASSGTTVRGEKLFF.

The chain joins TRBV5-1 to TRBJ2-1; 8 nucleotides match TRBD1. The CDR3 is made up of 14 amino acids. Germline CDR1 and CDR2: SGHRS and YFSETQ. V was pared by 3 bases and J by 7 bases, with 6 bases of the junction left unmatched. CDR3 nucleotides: TGCGCCAGCAGCTCGACAGGGGTCCCGAATGAGCAGTTCTTC. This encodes CASSSTGVPNEQFF.

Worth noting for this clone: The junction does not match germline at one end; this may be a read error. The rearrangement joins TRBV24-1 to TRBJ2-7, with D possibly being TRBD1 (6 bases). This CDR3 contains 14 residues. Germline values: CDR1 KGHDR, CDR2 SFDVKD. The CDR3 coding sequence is TGTGCCACCAGGGATTCAGGGGAACTCGCCGAGCAGTACTTC. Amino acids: CATRDSGELAEQYF.

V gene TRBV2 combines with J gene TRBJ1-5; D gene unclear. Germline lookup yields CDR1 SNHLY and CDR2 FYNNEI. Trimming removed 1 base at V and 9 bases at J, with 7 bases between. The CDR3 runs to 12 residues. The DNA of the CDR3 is TGTGCCAGCAGTGAAGAGTTTCGGCCCCAGCATTTT. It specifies CASSEEFRPQHF.

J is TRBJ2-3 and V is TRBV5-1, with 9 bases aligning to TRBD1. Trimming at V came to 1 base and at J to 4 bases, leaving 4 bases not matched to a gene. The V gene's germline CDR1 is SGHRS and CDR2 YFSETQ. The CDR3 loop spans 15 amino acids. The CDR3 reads CASSLRQGGADTQYF. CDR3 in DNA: TGCGCCAGCAGCTTGAGACAGGGGGGCGCAGATACGCAGTATTTT.

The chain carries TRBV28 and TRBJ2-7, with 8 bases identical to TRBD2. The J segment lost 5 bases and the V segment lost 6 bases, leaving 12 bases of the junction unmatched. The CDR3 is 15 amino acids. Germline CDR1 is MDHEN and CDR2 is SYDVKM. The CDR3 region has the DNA TGTGCCAGCAGGGCTAGCCGGGGGGGCCTCCACGAGCAGTACTTC. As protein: CASRASRGGLHEQYF.

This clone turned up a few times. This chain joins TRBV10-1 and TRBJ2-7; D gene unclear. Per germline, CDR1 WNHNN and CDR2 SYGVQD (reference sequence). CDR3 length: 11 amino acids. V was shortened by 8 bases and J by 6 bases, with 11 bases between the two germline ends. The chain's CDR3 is CASQRRSEQYF. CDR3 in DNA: TGCGCCAGCCAACGTCGGTCCGAGCAGTACTTC.

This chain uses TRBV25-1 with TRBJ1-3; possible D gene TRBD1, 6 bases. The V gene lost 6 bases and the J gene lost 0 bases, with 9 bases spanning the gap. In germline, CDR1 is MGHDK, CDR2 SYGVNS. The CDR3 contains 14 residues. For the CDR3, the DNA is TGTGCCAGCAGGGACAGATTCTCTGGAAACACCATATATTTT. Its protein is CASRDRFSGNTIYF.

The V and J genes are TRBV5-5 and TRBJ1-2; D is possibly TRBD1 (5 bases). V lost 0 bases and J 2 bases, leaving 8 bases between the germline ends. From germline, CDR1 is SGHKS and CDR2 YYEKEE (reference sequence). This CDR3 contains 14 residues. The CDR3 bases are TGTGCCAGCAGCTTGGGAAGGGGAAACTATGGCTACACCTTC. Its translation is CASSLGRGNYGYTF.

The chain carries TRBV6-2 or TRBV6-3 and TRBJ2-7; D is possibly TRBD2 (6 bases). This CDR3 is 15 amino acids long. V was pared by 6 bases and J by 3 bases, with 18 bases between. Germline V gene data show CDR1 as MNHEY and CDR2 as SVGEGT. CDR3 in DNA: TGTGCCAGCAGCATCCTACGGGACGGGAGCTACGAGCAGTACTTC. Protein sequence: CASSILRDGSYEQYF.

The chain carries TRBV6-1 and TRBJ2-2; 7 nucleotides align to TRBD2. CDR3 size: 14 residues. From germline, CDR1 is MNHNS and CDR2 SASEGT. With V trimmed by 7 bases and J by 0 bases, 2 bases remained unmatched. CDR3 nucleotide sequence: TGTGCCAGCACACGGGGGGCGAACACCGGGGAGCTGTTTTTT. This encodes CASTRGANTGELFF.

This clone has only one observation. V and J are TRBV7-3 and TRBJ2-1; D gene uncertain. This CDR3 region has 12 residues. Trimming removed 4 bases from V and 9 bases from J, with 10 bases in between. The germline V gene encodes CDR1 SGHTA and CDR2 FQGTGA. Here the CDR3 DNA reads TGTGCCAGCAGCTCTGACAACCTTGAGCAGTTCTTC. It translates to CASSSDNLEQFF.

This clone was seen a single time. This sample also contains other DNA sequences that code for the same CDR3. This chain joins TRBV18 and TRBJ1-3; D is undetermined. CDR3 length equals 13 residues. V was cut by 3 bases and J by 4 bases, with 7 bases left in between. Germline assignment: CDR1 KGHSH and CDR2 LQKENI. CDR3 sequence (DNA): TGTGCCAGCTCACCGGCGGGGGGAAACACCATATATTTT. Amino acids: CASSPAGGNTIYF. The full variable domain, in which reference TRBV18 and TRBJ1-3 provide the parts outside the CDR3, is NAGVMQNPRHLVRRRGQEARLRCSPMKGHSHVYWYRQLPEEGLKFMVYLQKENIIDESGMPKERFSAEFPKEGPSILRIQQVVRGDSAAYFCASSPAGGNTIYFGEGSWLTVV.

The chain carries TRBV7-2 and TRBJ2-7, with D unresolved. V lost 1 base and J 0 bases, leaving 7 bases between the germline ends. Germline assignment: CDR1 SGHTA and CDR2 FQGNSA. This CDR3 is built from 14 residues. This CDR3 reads CASSLGRISYEQYF. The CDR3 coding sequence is TGTGCCAGCAGCTTAGGCAGGATCTCCTACGAGCAGTACTTC.

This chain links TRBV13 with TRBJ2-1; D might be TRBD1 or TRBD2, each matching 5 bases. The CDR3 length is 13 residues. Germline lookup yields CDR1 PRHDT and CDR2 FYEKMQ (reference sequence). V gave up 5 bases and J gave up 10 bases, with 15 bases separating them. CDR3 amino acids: CASSALTRGEQFF. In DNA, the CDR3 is TGTGCCAGCAGCGCGCTCACTAGGGGAGAGCAGTTCTTC.

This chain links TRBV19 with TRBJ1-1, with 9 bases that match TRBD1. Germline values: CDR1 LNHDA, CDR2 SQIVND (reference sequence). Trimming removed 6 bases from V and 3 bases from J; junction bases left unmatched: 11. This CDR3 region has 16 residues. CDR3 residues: CASSKLTGTGHTEAFF. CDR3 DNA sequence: TGTGCCAGTAGCAAACTGACCGGGACAGGGCACACTGAAGCTTTCTTT.

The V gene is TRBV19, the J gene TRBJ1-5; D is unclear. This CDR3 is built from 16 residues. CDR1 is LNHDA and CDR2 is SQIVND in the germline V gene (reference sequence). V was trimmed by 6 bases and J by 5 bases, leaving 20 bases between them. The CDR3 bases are TGTGCCAGTAGCCCCGAAGCCCAAACCAAACATCAGCCCCAGCATTTT. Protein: CASSPEAQTKHQPQHF.

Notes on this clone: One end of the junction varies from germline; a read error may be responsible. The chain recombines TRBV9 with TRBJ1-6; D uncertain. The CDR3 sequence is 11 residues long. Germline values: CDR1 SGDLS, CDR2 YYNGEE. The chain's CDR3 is CASSVVGRRAF. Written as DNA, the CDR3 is TGTGCCAGCAGCGTAGTTGGCAGGAGGGCCTTT.